One sample yielded the 3 T cell receptor beta chains listed below, sequenced in a study of cytomegalovirus exposure and HLA in healthy donors. The primer mix had 60 Vbeta and 13 Jbeta primers. TCRdb's copy holds only in-frame clones and misses some; the assay was immunoSEQ multiplex PCR. This table holds 100,000 to 150,000 clones. Sequences were obtained from PBMCs. The receptor source for this set is a woman aged 40 to 55 in good health and CMV-seropositive.

The chain has TRBV7-6 and TRBJ2-1; 13 bases are a match to TRBD2. V lost 5 bases to trimming and J lost 8 bases; unmatched junction nucleotides: 9. Germline CDR1 reads SGHVS; CDR2 reads FNYEAQ. The CDR3 is 16 residues long. Here the CDR3 DNA reads TGTGCCAGCAGCCCTCGGACTAGCGGGAGCAACCATGAGCAGTTCTTC. Its translation: CASSPRTSGSNHEQFF.

V and J are TRBV11-1 and TRBJ2-7; TRBD1 agrees at 7 bases. The ends lost 5 bases at V and 3 bases at J; junction bases unmatched: 7. Germline assignment: CDR1 SGHAT and CDR2 FQDESV (reference sequence). This CDR3 is built from 14 residues. As DNA, the CDR3 is TGTGCCAGCAGCAGTACAGGGGTCTACTACGAGCAGTACTTC. Encoded protein: CASSSTGVYYEQYF. Variable domain in full (rest from reference TRBV11-1 and TRBJ2-7): EAEVAQSPRYKITEKSQAVAFWCDPISGHATLYWYRQILGQGPELLVQFQDESVVDDSQLPKDRFSAERLKGVDSTLKIQPAELGDSAMYLCASSSTGVYYEQYFGPGTRLTVT.

The rearrangement links TRBV19 to TRBJ2-1; 9 nucleotides match TRBD2. V shed 7 bases and J 9 bases; nucleotides not matched to a gene: 7. The CDR3 consists of 13 residues. Germline assignment: CDR1 LNHDA and CDR2 SQIVND (reference sequence). CDR3 in DNA: TGTGCCAGTACTAGCGGGAAAGGAGGTGAGCAGTTCTTC. As protein: CASTSGKGGEQFF.